Following are 23 T cell receptor beta chains from one sample sequenced in a study of control samples from healthy donors and cancer patients. The table came from immunoSEQ multiplex PCR; TCRdb's copy has only in-frame clones and leaves some out. Of some 120,000 clones in the sample, 75% to 95% are singletons; the top ten hold 2% to 2.5%. Specimen: blood. These receptors were taken from a man between 18 and 29 years old in good health.

The chain's CDR3 is CASSFSRQGSQQYV. The CDR3 bases are TGTGCCAGCAGCTTCTCGAGACAGGGAAGTCAACAGTACGTC. The J gene is TRBJ2-7, the V gene TRBV11-2; 7 nucleotides agree with TRBD1. CDR3 length equals 14 residues. V lost 3 bases to trimming and J lost 10 bases; unmatched junction nucleotides: 12. Per germline, CDR1 SGHAT and CDR2 FQNNGV.

This sequence joins TRBV30 and TRBJ2-2, with D uncertain. The CDR3 has 14 amino acids. In germline, CDR1 is GTSNPN, CDR2 SVGIG (reference sequence). V lost 1 base, J lost 4 bases, and 10 bases lay in between. The CDR3 is CAWSGLLSTGELFF. The CDR3 region has the DNA TGTGCCTGGAGTGGCTTGTTGAGCACCGGGGAGCTGTTTTTT.

This rearrangement joins TRBV11-2 to TRBJ2-7; the D gene is possibly TRBD1 (5 bases). In germline, CDR1 is SGHAT, CDR2 FQNNGV. The CDR3 sequence is 14 residues long. V lost 2 bases, J lost 0 bases, and 8 bases lay in between. The CDR3: CASSLSQGSYEQYF. CDR3 sequence (DNA): TGTGCCAGCAGCTTATCTCAGGGCTCCTACGAGCAGTACTTC.

The chain is built from TRBV3-1 (or the pseudogene TRBV3-2) and TRBJ2-3, with 7 positions matching TRBD1. V was clipped by 5 bases and J by 1 base; unmatched bases: 3. The length of the CDR3 is 14 residues. Per germline, CDR1 LGHDT and CDR2 YNNKEL (reference sequence). CDR3 DNA: TGTGCCAGCAGCTACGGGACAGGCACAGATACGCAGTATTTT. Encoded protein: CASSYGTGTDTQYF.

The CDR3 is CASSGSGGQAPTYEQYF. The CDR3 DNA follows: TGTGCCAGCAGTGGCTCTGGGGGACAGGCGCCCACCTACGAGCAGTACTTC. The chain has TRBV25-1 and TRBJ2-7, with 8 positions matching TRBD1. CDR3 size: 17 residues. Germline V CDR1 and CDR2: MGHDK, SYGVNS. After removal of 4 bases from V and 2 bases from J, the junction contained 13 bases not matched to a gene.

CDR3 sequence (DNA): TGTGCCAGCAGCCTCACCGGCCCCGTCACCGGGGAGCTGTTTTTT. It is translated as CASSLTGPVTGELFF. The genes are TRBV7-3 and TRBJ2-2; no clear D. V was trimmed by 5 bases and J by 4 bases, leaving 14 bases between them. Germline loops: CDR1 SGHTA, CDR2 FQGTGA. The CDR3 consists of 15 residues.

The chain carries TRBV6-1 and TRBJ1-1; the D is unclear. In germline, CDR1 is MNHNS, CDR2 SASEGT. The CDR3 extends over 16 amino acids. The V end lost 2 bases, the J end lost 0 bases, and 13 bases lay between the germline ends. The CDR3 coding sequence is TGTGCCAGCAGTGAATGGCAATTCGGTATGAACACTGAAGCTTTCTTT. Its translation is CASSEWQFGMNTEAFF.

The sample holds a few counts of this clone. The chain uses TRBV3-1 (or the pseudogene TRBV3-2) and TRBJ1-4; D is ambiguous. Trimming shortened V by 2 bases and J by 8 bases, and 9 bases separated the two germline ends. This CDR3 spans 13 amino acids. Per germline, CDR1 LGHDT and CDR2 YNNKEL (reference sequence). The CDR3 nucleotides read TGTGCCAGCAGCCAACTAGACCAGGAAAAACTGTTTTTT. Its protein is CASSQLDQEKLFF.

The CDR3 region is CASSPYQETQYF. The CDR3 DNA follows: TGTGCCAGCAGTCCGTACCAAGAGACCCAGTACTTC. V is TRBV27 and J is TRBJ2-5; D not resolved. V was clipped by 5 bases and J by 0 bases, with 4 bases between them. Germline CDR1 MNHEY, CDR2 SMNVEV (reference sequence). There are 12 residues in the CDR3.

The CDR3 loop is CASSEGGGAQPQHF. CDR3 sequence (DNA): TGTGCCAGCAGTGAAGGGGGGGGCGCGCAGCCCCAGCATTTT. The chain employs TRBV6-1 and TRBJ1-5; possibly TRBD1 for D (6 bases). The CDR3 consists of 14 residues. Germline V gene sequence: CDR1 MNHNS, CDR2 SASEGT. V lost 1 base and J lost 7, with 11 bases in between.

The chain is built from TRBV30 and TRBJ2-3; 9 bases align to TRBD1. The CDR3 totals 16 residues. Per the germline V gene, CDR1 is GTSNPN and CDR2 is SVGIG (reference sequence). Germline trimming cut 3 bases from V and 2 bases from J; bases unmatched to any gene: 9. This CDR3 reads CAWRSRTGVTTDTQYF. The CDR3 DNA reads as TGTGCCTGGAGATCGAGGACAGGGGTGACCACAGATACGCAGTATTTT.

This clone has a single count. The V and J genes are TRBV6-5 and TRBJ1-1; D is unresolved. Per germline, CDR1 MNHEY and CDR2 SVGAGI. V lost 7 bases and J 6 bases, leaving 15 bases between the germline ends. The CDR3 has 13 residues. The CDR3 reads CASNDRSRPEAFF. The CDR3 DNA is TGTGCCAGCAACGATCGGTCAAGGCCTGAAGCTTTCTTT.

The rearrangement uses TRBV10-3 and TRBJ1-4; 7 bases match TRBD1. The V gene end was trimmed by 3 bases and the J gene end by 5 bases; junction bases not matched to a gene: 6. From germline, CDR1 is ENHRY and CDR2 SYGVKD. The CDR3 covers 15 residues. This CDR3 reads CAISDHRGPNEKLFF. CDR3 coding DNA: TGTGCCATCAGTGATCATAGGGGGCCGAATGAAAAACTGTTTTTT.

The V gene is TRBV7-9, the J gene TRBJ2-1; 14 bases are a match to TRBD2. Losses at the gene ends were 5 bases for V and 9 bases for J; bases not matched to a gene: 3. The CDR3 totals 14 residues. Germline V gene sequence: CDR1 SEHNR, CDR2 FQNEAQ (reference sequence). CDR3 amino acids: CASSGGTSGSEQFF. The CDR3 DNA follows: TGTGCCAGCAGCGGAGGGACTAGCGGGAGTGAGCAGTTCTTC.

This chain links TRBV7-9 with TRBJ2-5, with 8 bases that match TRBD1. V dropped 6 bases and J dropped 2; count of bases not matched to a gene: 11. Germline CDR1 SEHNR, CDR2 FQNEAQ (reference sequence). CDR3 length: 16 amino acids. CDR3 sequence: CASRSTDRGRQETQYF. Here the CDR3 DNA reads TGTGCCAGCAGATCAACTGACAGGGGTCGGCAAGAGACCCAGTACTTC.

V and J are TRBV11-2 and TRBJ1-6, with a weak D call TRBD1 (6 bases). The CDR3 is 15 residues long. The V end lost 6 bases, the J end lost 10 bases, and 19 bases lay between the germline ends. The germline CDR1 and CDR2 sequences are SGHAT and FQNNGV. DNA of the CDR3: TGTGCCAGCAGTTCACTCAGGGGAATTGGGTCACCCCTCCACTTT. Translating gives CASSSLRGIGSPLHF.

This chain joins TRBV4-1 and TRBJ1-2; weak D call: TRBD1 (5 bases). The V and J ends lost 1 base and 0 bases respectively, with 6 bases between them. The CDR3 has 14 residues. Germline loops: CDR1 MGHRA, CDR2 YSYEKL. The CDR3 spells CASSQARANYGYTF. In DNA form, the CDR3 reads TGCGCCAGCAGCCAAGCCAGGGCTAACTATGGCTACACCTTC.

This chain connects TRBV7-2 to TRBJ2-1; possible D gene TRBD1, 6 bases. The CDR3 contains 15 residues. V gave up 0 bases and J gave up 5 bases, with 11 bases separating them. Germline V gives CDR1 SGHTA, CDR2 FQGNSA. The CDR3 protein is CASSLALGGHNEQFF. The CDR3 coding sequence is TGTGCCAGCAGCTTAGCGCTAGGGGGACACAATGAGCAGTTCTTC.

Concerning this clone itself: The germline gene is not matched at one end of the junction; a read error may be the cause. The J gene is TRBJ2-1, the V gene TRBV7-7; a possible D gene is TRBD2 (5 bases). Germline V lookup: CDR1 SSHAT, CDR2 FNYEAQ (reference sequence). The CDR3 totals 16 residues. In DNA, the CDR3 is TGTGCTAGCAGCTTAGGAGAGGGATCGGGTGATCGTGAGCAGTTCTTC. Its protein is CASSLGEGSGDREQFF.

V is TRBV11-3 and J is TRBJ2-2; no firm D call. Germline CDR1 reads SGHNT; CDR2 reads YENEEA. This CDR3 comprises 15 residues. V was clipped by 1 base and J by 0 bases, with 6 bases between them. CDR3 amino acids: CASSLAETNTGELFF. CDR3 sequence (DNA): TGTGCCAGCAGCTTAGCAGAGACGAACACCGGGGAGCTGTTTTTT.

The chain couples TRBV7-9 to TRBJ1-1; D is undetermined. From germline, CDR1 is SEHNR and CDR2 FQNEAQ (reference sequence). V shed 0 bases and J shed 3 bases, with 5 bases lying between them. CDR3 length equals 13 residues. The CDR3 DNA reads as TGTGCCAGCAGCTTAGCGGTATACACTGAAGCTTTCTTT. Translated, it gives CASSLAVYTEAFF.

V gene TRBV19 combines with J gene TRBJ2-7, with TRBD1 identical over 7 bases. The germline CDR1 and CDR2 sequences are LNHDA and SQIVND (reference sequence). J gave up 2 bases and V 6 bases, and 7 bases lay outside the gene matches. The CDR3 is 14 residues long. CDR3: CASSLQGFAYEQYF. CDR3 DNA sequence: TGTGCCAGTAGCCTACAGGGGTTCGCCTACGAGCAGTACTTC.

This clone has more than one count but fewer than ten. This rearrangement joins TRBV27 to TRBJ2-7; TRBD1 matches 8 bases. The CDR3 totals 15 residues. J gave up 0 bases and V 7 bases, and 8 bases lay outside the gene matches. CDR1 and CDR2 from the germline V gene are MNHEY and SMNVEV (reference sequence). CDR3 sequence (DNA): TGTGCCAGCACCACGACAGGGGTGGGCTCCTACGAGCAGTACTTC. It encodes CASTTTGVGSYEQYF.